These T cell receptor beta chains were read from a single sample in a study of control samples from healthy donors and cancer patients. The method was immunoSEQ multiplex PCR; TCRdb's version includes in-frame clones alone and lacks a portion of them. The data contain 85,000 to 90,000 clones, more than 75% of them singletons. The sequenced material came from blood. Receptors were obtained from a man between 25 and 39 years old in good health. Each CDR3 is given with its conserved first and last residue. Each record gives: clone size, V gene, J gene, D gene, CDR3 protein, CDR3 DNA. A D gene is named only where the DNA matches it firmly. The size field is filled for only some rows; it gives once, few, many or a size class.

.	TRBV7-2	TRBJ2-3	.	CASSPTGTGGGTQYF	TGTGCCAGCAGCCCCACCGGGACAGGCGGGGGTACGCAGTATTTT
.	TRBV6-6	TRBJ1-2	.	CASSPQQAGYTF	TGTGCCAGCAGTCCACAGCAGGCCGGCTACACCTTC
large	TRBV2	TRBJ1-2	.	CARGELGEGGYTF	TGTGCCAGAGGAGAACTCGGGGAGGGAGGCTACACCTTC
.	TRBV7-2	TRBJ1-2	.	CASSPDGSLNYGYTF	TGTGCCAGCAGTCCAGACGGCAGCCTTAACTATGGCTACACCTTC
.	TRBV29-1	TRBJ2-2	TRBD2	CSAPGGANTGELFF	TGCAGCGCCCCGGGAGGGGCGAACACCGGGGAGCTGTTTTTT
once	TRBV11-3	TRBJ1-1	TRBD1	CASSSSGQTNTEAFF	TGTGCCAGCAGCTCGTCGGGACAGACAAACACTGAAGCTTTCTTT
.	TRBV20-1	TRBJ1-2	.	CSASSTDGYGYTF	TGCAGTGCTAGTTCTACAGATGGCTATGGCTACACCTTC
.	TRBV2	TRBJ1-5	TRBD1	CATRGTANQPQHF	TGTGCCACGCGGGGGACAGCCAATCAGCCCCAGCATTTT
.	TRBV19	TRBJ1-1	.	CASRKQGTEAFF	TGTGCCAGTAGGAAACAGGGCACTGAAGCTTTCTTT
.	TRBV21-1	TRBJ2-5	.	CASSTKDRNLGETQYF	TGTGCCAGCAGCACCAAAGACAGGAACTTGGGGGAGACCCAGTACTTC
.	TRBV30	TRBJ1-6	.	CACLSQGSSPLHF	TGTGCCTGTTTATCACAGGGCAGCTCACCCCTCCACTTT
.	TRBV24-1	TRBJ1-5	.	CATSGGSNQPQHF	TGTGCCACCAGTGGAGGTAGCAATCAGCCCCAGCATTTT
.	TRBV6-5	TRBJ2-1	TRBD2	CASRTSGANEQFF	TGTGCCAGCAGGACTAGCGGGGCCAATGAGCAGTTCTTC
.	TRBV30	TRBJ2-3	.	CACQDSPSDTQYF	TGTGCCTGCCAGGACAGTCCCTCAGATACGCAGTATTTT
once	TRBV6-5	TRBJ2-7	.	CASRTASGEQYF	TGTGCCAGCAGGACGGCCTCGGGGGAGCAGTACTTC
.	TRBV5-6	TRBJ2-3	TRBD1	CASSLPQGGTDTQYF	TGTGCCAGCAGCTTGCCACAGGGGGGCACAGATACGCAGTATTTT
.	TRBV18	TRBJ1-1	.	CASSPFLIAGDTEAFF	TGTGCCAGCTCACCATTTCTTATTGCTGGGGACACTGAAGCTTTCTTT
.	TRBV7-9	TRBJ2-1	TRBD2	CASSSSTSGGSYNEQFF	TGTGCCAGCAGCTCGTCGACTAGCGGGGGGTCCTACAATGAGCAGTTCTTC
.	TRBV5-4	TRBJ1-2	.	CASSGINGYTF	TGTGCCAGCAGCGGGATCAATGGCTACACCTTC
.	TRBV2	TRBJ2-3	TRBD2	CASSERLAGAYTQYF	TGTGCCAGCAGTGAGAGACTAGCGGGGGCCTATACGCAGTATTTT
few	TRBV6-5	TRBJ1-3	.	CASSYYAGGPGNTIYF	TGTGCCAGCAGTTACTATGCGGGGGGTCCTGGAAACACCATATATTTT
.	TRBV2	TRBJ1-1	.	CASIPGAENTEAFF	TGTGCCAGCATACCAGGGGCGGAGAACACTGAAGCTTTCTTT
.	TRBV5-1	TRBJ2-3	.	CASSLGVESTDTQYF	TGCGCCAGCAGCTTGGGGGTGGAAAGCACAGATACGCAGTATTTT
.	TRBV5-1	TRBJ2-7	.	CASSLGVGDAQYEQYF	TGCGCCAGCAGCTTGGGTGTTGGGGACGCCCAATACGAGCAGTACTTC
.	TRBV7-2	TRBJ2-6	.	CASSLVPISGANVLTF	TGTGCCAGCAGCTTAGTCCCGATCTCTGGGGCCAACGTCCTGACTTTC
.	TRBV3-1/TRBV3-2	TRBJ1-3	.	CASRSGNTIYF	TGTGCCAGCAGGTCTGGAAACACCATATATTTT
.	TRBV19	TRBJ1-1	.	CASSSFGPQAFF	TGTGCCAGTAGTTCCTTCGGACCGCAGGCTTTCTTT
.	TRBV27	TRBJ2-2	TRBD1	CASSPGQGRTGELFF	TGTGCCAGCAGCCCTGGACAGGGCCGAACCGGGGAGCTGTTTTTT
.	TRBV6-1	TRBJ1-2	.	CASSDLGVNYGYTF	TGTGCCAGCAGTGATTTGGGCGTGAACTATGGCTACACCTTC
.	TRBV30	TRBJ2-5	.	CAWSRETGETQYF	TGTGCCTGGAGTAGGGAAACCGGGGAGACCCAGTACTTC
.	TRBV11-2	TRBJ2-4	TRBD1	CASSSTQGARVKNIQYF	TGTGCCAGCAGCTCGACCCAGGGGGCGCGGGTCAAAAACATTCAGTACTTC
.	TRBV5-1	TRBJ1-1	.	CASSLGGAPEAFF	TGCGCCAGCAGCTTGGGGGGGGCCCCTGAAGCTTTCTTT
.	TRBV7-2	TRBJ1-3	TRBD1	CASSTDRGAGNTIYF	TGTGCCAGCAGCACAGACAGGGGGGCTGGAAACACCATATATTTT
.	TRBV10-2	TRBJ1-5	.	CASSESTAYQPQHF	TGCGCCAGCAGTGAGTCGACAGCCTATCAGCCCCAGCATTTT
.	TRBV5-4	TRBJ1-3	.	CASSTNGDPGDSGNTIYF	TGTGCCAGCAGCACTAATGGGGATCCAGGGGACTCTGGAAACACCATATATTTT
.	TRBV7-9	TRBJ2-5	TRBD2	CASSFRLAGGPNQETQYF	TGTGCCAGCAGCTTTCGACTAGCGGGGGGGCCAAATCAAGAGACCCAGTACTTC
.	TRBV18	TRBJ2-5	.	CASSPLGTQPGGETQYF	TGTGCCAGCTCACCGCTCGGTACTCAACCTGGGGGAGAGACCCAGTACTTC
.	TRBV5-6	TRBJ1-6	.	CASSFGQPGNDSPLHF	TGTGCCAGCAGTTTTGGACAGCCCGGGAATGATTCACCCCTCCACTTT
.	TRBV6-6	TRBJ2-2	TRBD1	CASSRDRAPGGGELFF	TGTGCCAGCAGTAGGGACAGGGCGCCAGGTGGGGGGGAGCTGTTTTTT
.	TRBV19	TRBJ1-2	.	CASSIDGDYGYTF	TGTGCCAGTAGTATAGACGGGGACTATGGCTACACCTTC
once	TRBV5-1	TRBJ2-5	.	CASRTSGLQETQYF	TGCGCCAGCAGAACCTCGGGGTTGCAAGAGACCCAGTACTTC
.	TRBV11-3	TRBJ2-3	.	CASSLRLDSDTQYF	TGTGCCAGCAGCCTCCGACTAGACTCAGATACGCAGTATTTT